Listed below are T cell receptor beta chains from one sample, sequenced in a study of T-cell reconstitution after alpha-beta-depleted transplantation in children. MiXCR was run by TCRdb on the PCR reads, yielding one entry per CDR3 protein. The sample lists 480,000 or so distinct CDR3 sequences, roughly a tenth occurring once. The starting material was PBMCs, obtained before TCRalphabeta/CD19-depleted stem cell transplant. The origin of the receptors is a child aged 2-15 years with inherited bone marrow failure, due to receive a stem cell transplant. CDR3s include the opening cysteine and the closing phenylalanine or tryptophan. For some rows the clone size is stated as once, few or many, or as a class when expanded; others skip it.

j_call v_call cdr3_length clone_size cdr3_aa
TRBJ1-1 TRBV12-3/TRBV12-4 14 many CASSLHRVSAEAFF
TRBJ2-1 TRBV5-1 14 many CASSLRTNQNEQFF
TRBJ1-6 TRBV4-2 17 few CASSQYGDRTYNSPLHF
TRBJ2-7 TRBV20-1 16 NA CSASSLTRGRGYEQYF
TRBJ2-7 TRBV6-2/TRBV6-3 16 many CASTRYHFADLYEQYF
TRBJ2-2 TRBV29-1 15 many CSAPGQGAYTGELFF
TRBJ2-1 TRBV9 17 many CASSADSGMGDDNEQFF
TRBJ2-2 TRBV27 20 many CASSLYSPSWSGSNTGELFF
TRBJ2-1 TRBV27 15 NA CASNNGLAVYNEQFF
TRBJ2-7 TRBV28 11 few CASESRVQQYF
TRBJ2-1 TRBV27 19 few CASSLSSGRGWISYNEQFF
TRBJ2-1 TRBV10-3 16 many CAISVTSGIPYNEQFF
TRBJ2-1 TRBV5-1 13 many CASSGDSHNEQFF
TRBJ2-7 TRBV6-5 15 many CASSYSQRSSYEQYF
TRBJ2-7 TRBV2 13 NA CASSRTELYEQYF
TRBJ2-5 TRBV5-1 14 NA CASSFWGPGETQYF
TRBJ2-2 TRBV4-2 17 many CASSQDVLAGDTGELFF
TRBJ1-5 TRBV7-2 15 NA CASSPGTGENQPQHF
TRBJ2-1 TRBV18 15 NA CASSPQREGYNEQFF
TRBJ1-4 TRBV30 15 few CAWTPLTGLNEKLFF
TRBJ1-4 TRBV27 13 many CASSSTGVGKLFF
TRBJ2-7 TRBV7-2 13 few CASSPGYSYEQYF
TRBJ2-7 TRBV20-1 15 NA CSASGSWIMDYEQYF
TRBJ2-7 TRBV7-9 15 NA CASSVTRDGGYEQYF
TRBJ1-5 TRBV5-8 14 many CASSFPPSNQPQHF
TRBJ2-7 TRBV27 17 many CASSLLSPGQGSYEQYF
TRBJ1-2 TRBV28 16 many CASSLSGAGGGSGYTF
TRBJ2-3 TRBV28 16 many CASNLLAVGSTDTQYF
TRBJ2-4 TRBV6-5 13 many CASSYSELNIQYF
TRBJ1-1 TRBV9 17 NA CASSVPGQGVVSTEAFF
TRBJ2-7 TRBV11-1 18 NA CASSLLTSGRGAGYKQYF
TRBJ2-2 TRBV10-2 12 many CASTGLDGELFF
TRBJ2-5 TRBV29-1 13 many CSVDLRVQETQYF
TRBJ2-7 TRBV12-3/TRBV12-4 13 many CASSFYGDYEQYF
TRBJ1-5 TRBV27 16 many CASSLLATGMEQPQHF
TRBJ2-1 TRBV18 15 NA CASSPGGAPYNEQFF
TRBJ2-1 TRBV12-3/TRBV12-4 16 many CASSFPPSASHNEQFF
TRBJ2-7 TRBV3-1 15 many CASSQSYLASYEQYF
TRBJ2-4 TRBV20-1 13 once CSARDWAKNIQYF
TRBJ2-5 TRBV7-9 13 many CASREGATETQYF
TRBJ2-3 TRBV4-3 14 many CASSPLAAPDTQYF